The entry below gives a single T cell receptor (beta chain) sequence along with its context. Its matching antigen is unknown. This CDR3 spans 14 amino acids. Trimming took off 3 bases at V and 3 bases at J, with 11 bases between the two ends. CDR1 and CDR2 from the germline V gene are MGHDK and SYGVNS. This record belongs to a study of CD8+ T cells in alopecia areata. Study overall: Each day, treated patients took oral tofacitinib twice, at 5 to 10 mg per dose.

Investigators isolated RNA and reverse transcribed it into cDNA to act as the sequencing template. Profiling relied on immunoSEQ multiplex PCR, and the TCRdb table lists in-frame clones only, not all of them. In the table there are about 260,000 clones, 60% of which are singletons. Treatment described: oral pan-JAK inhibitor, 5-10 mg twice daily. Punch biopsies of lesional scalp, plus peripheral blood, were taken from alopecia areata patients. Study-level points and caveats: On tofacitinib, scalp clonality and expanded CD8+ clones among top 100 fell significantly. The presence of one nonresponder keeps the tie between baseline CD8+ expansion and response uncertain.

The starting material was CD4+ T cells sorted from blood, obtained at week 52, from a patient treated with tofacitinib. This chain joins TRBV25-1 and TRBJ2-5; TRBD1 might be the D (6 bases). The sequence was obtained from a human donor with alopecia areata. CDR3 loop: CASSDSRQEETQYF. Here the CDR3 DNA reads TGTGCCAGCAGTGACTCAAGACAGGAAGAGACCCAGTACTTC.